The source of this T cell receptor beta chain is a study of T cells in Graves' hyperthyroidism and ophthalmopathy (dated 2019 in TCRdb). Broadly, across the study: A discovery cohort of about a hundred patients, approximately 45 with Graves' ophthalmopathy and approximately 55 with stable Graves' hyperthyroidism, was used to find distinguishing TCR V-J signatures. Whether ophthalmopathy could be predicted prospectively was tested in an independent validation cohort made up of roughly 20 hyperthyroidism patients plus 17 patients who later progressed to ophthalmopathy. The approximately 90 discovery patients were divided at random into training and test sets in a 7:3 ratio. Thyroid tissue and blood T-cell repertoires from several Graves' hyperthyroidism patients were also compared in the study. Following sampling, methimazole starting at 30 mg daily was given to hyperthyroidism patients, and high-dose intravenous methylprednisolone was given to ophthalmopathy patients. TCR Vbeta CDR3 sequencing of roughly 140 peripheral blood samples (more than 40 ophthalmopathy, around 80 hyperthyroidism and some 17 progressor patients) is reported in the paper.

V and J are truncated by 3 bases and 0 bases respectively, leaving an intervening sequence of 12 bases. The CDR3, from cysteine to phenylalanine, totals 16 residues. The only DNA kept is the CDR3, 48 bases in frame from the first base. From a lookup of the germline V gene (reference sequence), CDR1 and CDR2 are LNHDA and SQIVND. The research as a whole found: No statistical method was used to fix the sample size in advance, and group allocation was not hidden from the investigators. Most expanded thyroid clonotypes (frequency above 0.001) were also detected in blood, a finding suggesting that blood repertoires may reflect thyroid immune responses. In cross-validation, a model built on a 13 V-J signature told ophthalmopathy apart from stable hyperthyroidism with 85% to 90% sensitivity and 81% to 82% specificity, and in testing the same model reached 80%/75%. In validation, progression to ophthalmopathy was predicted by the model with roughly 71% sensitivity and roughly 72% specificity, a median of around 6.5 months before onset.

About this clonotype: Its antigen is not yet known. Base qualities are not recorded, but no much larger clone differs from it by a single base.

The TCR beta CDR3 regions were amplified from the RNA transcripts. The TCR CDR3 was subjected to a first round of RT-PCR using the HTBI primer set and the Qiagen OneStep RT-PCR kit. The libraries were constructed in a second round of multiplex PCR and then size-selected and purified. Sequencing of the libraries was done on an Illumina HiSeq2000 using paired-end 100 bp reads. As for the original processing: SOAPnuke was used to process the raw data, throwing out any read that contained adapters or uncalled bases, had a mean Phred below 15, or lacked an exact constant-primer or identifier match. COPE v1.2.5 was used to merge the high-quality paired reads, and each unique nucleotide sequence was defined as a clonotype. Clonotypes were aligned to IMGT TRBV, TRBD and TRBJ reference segments using MiTCR v1.1. The analysis included only V-J combinations with a frequency above 0.0001, which together covered around 99% of the repertoires. The TCS score was defined as the ratio of F50 (clonal expansion) to E x V (chaos), calculated using BLOSUM62-based TCRdist between CDR3 peptides within each V-J. Welch's t-statistics and random forest reduced fewer than 600 V-J features to 10 to 15, which were used in a naive Bayes classifier (R e1071). Thyroid-blood repertoire similarity was quantified with the Morisita-Horn index. TCRdb cleaned the public reads at Q25 with fastp, built clones with MiXCR and kept in-frame beta chains. Entries are consolidated by CDR3 protein sequence, retaining the most common genes and DNA. Clone size and V and J calls follow TCRdb, not the original study. The sample table records about 660,000 distinct CDR3 sequences; 45% of these occur just once. The top ten hold less than 9.5% of the sample.

Exclusion was applied to patients with uncontrolled infections, other autoimmune diseases, pregnancy or lactation. Diagnoses were based on clinical symptoms, serum thyroxine and TRAb, thyroid ultrasound and orbital computed tomography. Total RNA was extracted with Trizol reagent, and quality was checked on an Agilent 2100 Bioanalyzer. Sample: peripheral blood or thyroid tissue (not recorded which). The rearrangement joined TRBV19 to TRBJ1-5; matching of 6 bases hints at TRBD1 as the D gene. The source of this sequence is an adult man with Graves' disease, either hyperthyroidism or ophthalmopathy (not recorded which). The DNA is as follows: TGTGCCAGTAGTATGATGCAGGGGTATAGCAATCAGCCCCAGCATTTT. This codes for CASSMMQGYSNQPQHF. Reference TRBV19 and TRBJ1-5 genes cover what lies past the CDR3, so the full variable domain is DGGITQSPKYLFRKEGQNVTLSCEQNLNHDAMYWYRQDPGQGLRLIYYSQIVNDFQKGDIAEGYSVSREKKESFPLTVTSAQKNPTAFYLCASSMMQGYSNQPQHFGDGTRLSIL.